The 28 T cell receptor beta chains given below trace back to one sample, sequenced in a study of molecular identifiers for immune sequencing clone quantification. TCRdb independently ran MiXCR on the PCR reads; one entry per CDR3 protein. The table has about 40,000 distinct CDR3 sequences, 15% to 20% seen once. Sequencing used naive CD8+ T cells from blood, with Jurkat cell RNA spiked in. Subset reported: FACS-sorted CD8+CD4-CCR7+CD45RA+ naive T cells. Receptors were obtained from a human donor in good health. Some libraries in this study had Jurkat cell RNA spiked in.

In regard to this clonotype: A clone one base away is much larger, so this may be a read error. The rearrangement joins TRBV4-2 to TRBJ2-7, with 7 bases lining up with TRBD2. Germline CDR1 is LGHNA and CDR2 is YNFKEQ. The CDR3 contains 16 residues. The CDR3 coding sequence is TGTGCCAGCAGCGCAAGCGGAGGGATAGCGGGCTACGAGCAGCACTTC. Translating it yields CASSASGGIAGYEQHF.

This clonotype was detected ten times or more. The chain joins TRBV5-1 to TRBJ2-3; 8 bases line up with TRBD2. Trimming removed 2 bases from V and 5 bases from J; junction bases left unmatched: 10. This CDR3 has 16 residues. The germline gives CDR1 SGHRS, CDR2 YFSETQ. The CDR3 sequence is CASSFSPGGPKDTQYF. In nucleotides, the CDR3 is TGCGCCAGCAGCTTTTCACCGGGAGGGCCCAAAGATACGCAGTATTTT.

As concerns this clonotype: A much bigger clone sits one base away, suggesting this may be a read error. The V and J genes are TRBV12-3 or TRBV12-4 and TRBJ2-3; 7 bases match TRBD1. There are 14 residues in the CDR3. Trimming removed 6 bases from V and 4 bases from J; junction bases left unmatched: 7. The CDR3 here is CASSLDRSADTQYF. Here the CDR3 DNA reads TGTGCCAGCAGCCTGGACAGGAGCGCAGATACGCAGTATTTT.

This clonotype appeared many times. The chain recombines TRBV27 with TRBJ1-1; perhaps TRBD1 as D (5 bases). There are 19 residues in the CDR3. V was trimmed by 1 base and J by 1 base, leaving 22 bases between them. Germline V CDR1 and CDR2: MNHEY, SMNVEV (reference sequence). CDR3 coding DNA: TGTGCCAGCAGTTTATTCCCTCAGGGTCGGGTTTACGGGAACACTGAAGCTTTCTTT. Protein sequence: CASSLFPQGRVYGNTEAFF.

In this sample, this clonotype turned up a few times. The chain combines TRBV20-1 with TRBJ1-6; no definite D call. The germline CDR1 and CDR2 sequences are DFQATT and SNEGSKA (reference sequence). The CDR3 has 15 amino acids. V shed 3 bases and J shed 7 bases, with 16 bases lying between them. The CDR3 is CSASWVPSQNSPLHF. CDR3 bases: TGCAGTGCTAGCTGGGTCCCTTCTCAGAATTCACCCCTCCACTTT.

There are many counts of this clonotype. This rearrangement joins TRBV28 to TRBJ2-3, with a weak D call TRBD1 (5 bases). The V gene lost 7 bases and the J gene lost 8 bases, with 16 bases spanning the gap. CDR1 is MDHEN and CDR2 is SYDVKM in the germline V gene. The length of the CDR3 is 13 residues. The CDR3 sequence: CASMAYRRSTQYF. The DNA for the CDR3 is TGTGCCAGCATGGCCTACAGGCGCAGTACGCAGTATTTT.

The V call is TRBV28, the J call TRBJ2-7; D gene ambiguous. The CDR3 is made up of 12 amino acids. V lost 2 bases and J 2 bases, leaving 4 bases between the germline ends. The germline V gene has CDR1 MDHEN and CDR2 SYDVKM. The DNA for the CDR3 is TGTGCCAGCAGTTTACCCCCCTACGAGCAGTACTTC. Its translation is CASSLPPYEQYF.

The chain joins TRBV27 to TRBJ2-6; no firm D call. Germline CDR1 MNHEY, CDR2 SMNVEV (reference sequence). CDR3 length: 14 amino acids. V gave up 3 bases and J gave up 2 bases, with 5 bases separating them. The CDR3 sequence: CASSFRAGANVLTF. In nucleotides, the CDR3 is TGTGCCAGCAGTTTTAGGGCTGGGGCCAACGTCCTGACTTTC.

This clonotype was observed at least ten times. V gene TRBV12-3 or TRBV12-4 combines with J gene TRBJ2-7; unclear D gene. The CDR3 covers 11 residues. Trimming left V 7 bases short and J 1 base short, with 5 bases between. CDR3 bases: TGTGCCAGCACCGTTTCCTACGAGCAGTACTTC. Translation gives CASTVSYEQYF.

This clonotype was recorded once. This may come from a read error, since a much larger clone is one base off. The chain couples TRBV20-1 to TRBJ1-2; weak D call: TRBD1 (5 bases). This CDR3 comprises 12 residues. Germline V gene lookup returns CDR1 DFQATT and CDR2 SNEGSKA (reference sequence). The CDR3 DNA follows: TGCAGTGCTAGCGGGGGGAATCCGGGCTACGCCTTC. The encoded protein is CSASGGNPGYAF.

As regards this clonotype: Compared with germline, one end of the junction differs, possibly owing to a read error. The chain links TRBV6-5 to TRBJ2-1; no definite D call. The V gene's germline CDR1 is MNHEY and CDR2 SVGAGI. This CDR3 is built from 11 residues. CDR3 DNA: TGTGCCAGCAGTTTGTACAATGAGCAGTCCTTC. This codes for CASSLYNEQSF.

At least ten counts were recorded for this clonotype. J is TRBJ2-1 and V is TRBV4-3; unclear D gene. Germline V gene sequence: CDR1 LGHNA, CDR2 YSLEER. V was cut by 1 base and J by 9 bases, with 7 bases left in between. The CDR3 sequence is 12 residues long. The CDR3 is CASSQGMGEQFF. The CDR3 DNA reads TGCGCCAGCAGCCAAGGGATGGGTGAGCAGTTCTTC.

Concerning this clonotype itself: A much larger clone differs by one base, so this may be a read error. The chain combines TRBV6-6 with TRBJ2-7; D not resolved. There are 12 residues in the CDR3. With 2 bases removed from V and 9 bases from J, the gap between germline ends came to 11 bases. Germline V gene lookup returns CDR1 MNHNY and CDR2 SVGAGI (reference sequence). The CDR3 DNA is TGTGCCAGCAGTTACCCTGAGAACGGGCAGTACTTC. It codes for CASSYPENGQYF.

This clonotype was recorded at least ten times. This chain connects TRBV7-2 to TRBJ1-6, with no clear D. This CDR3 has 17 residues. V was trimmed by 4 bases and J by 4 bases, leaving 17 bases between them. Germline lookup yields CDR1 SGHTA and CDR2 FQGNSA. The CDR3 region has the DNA TGTGCCAGCAGCTCCCGAACGACACTACCATATAATTCACCCCTCCACTTT. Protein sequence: CASSSRTTLPYNSPLHF.

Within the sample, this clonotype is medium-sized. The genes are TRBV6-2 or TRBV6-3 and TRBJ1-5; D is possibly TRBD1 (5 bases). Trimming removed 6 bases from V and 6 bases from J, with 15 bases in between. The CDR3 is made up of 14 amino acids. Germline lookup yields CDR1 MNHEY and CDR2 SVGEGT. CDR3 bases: TGTGCCAGCAGCGACTGGGGGGAGGTTCAGCCCCAGCATTTT. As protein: CASSDWGEVQPQHF.

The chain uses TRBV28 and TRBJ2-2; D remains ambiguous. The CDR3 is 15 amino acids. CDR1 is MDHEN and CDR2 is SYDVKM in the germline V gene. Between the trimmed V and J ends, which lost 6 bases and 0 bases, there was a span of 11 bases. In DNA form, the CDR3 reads TGTGCCAGCAGGGGCAGGCTTACGAACACCGGGGAGCTGTTTTTT. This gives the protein CASRGRLTNTGELFF.

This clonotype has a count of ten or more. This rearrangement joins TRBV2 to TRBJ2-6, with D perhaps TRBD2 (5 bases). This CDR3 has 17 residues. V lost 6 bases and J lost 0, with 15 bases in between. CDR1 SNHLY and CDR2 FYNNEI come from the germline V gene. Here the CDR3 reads CASRAAASPSGANVLTF. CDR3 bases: TGTGCCAGCAGGGCAGCGGCTAGCCCCTCTGGGGCCAACGTCCTGACTTTC.

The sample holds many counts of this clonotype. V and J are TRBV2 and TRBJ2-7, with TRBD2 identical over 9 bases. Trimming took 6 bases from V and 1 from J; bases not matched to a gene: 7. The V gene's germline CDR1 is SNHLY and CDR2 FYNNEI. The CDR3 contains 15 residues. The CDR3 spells CASRPLAGQSYEQYF. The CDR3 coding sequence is TGTGCCAGCAGGCCACTAGCGGGCCAGTCCTACGAGCAGTACTTC. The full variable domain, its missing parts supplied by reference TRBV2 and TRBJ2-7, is EPEVTQTPSHQVTQMGQEVILRCVPISNHLYFYWYRQILGQKVEFLVSFYNNEISEKSEIFDDQFSVERPDGSNFTLKIRSTKLEDSAMYFCASRPLAGQSYEQYFGPGTRLTVT.

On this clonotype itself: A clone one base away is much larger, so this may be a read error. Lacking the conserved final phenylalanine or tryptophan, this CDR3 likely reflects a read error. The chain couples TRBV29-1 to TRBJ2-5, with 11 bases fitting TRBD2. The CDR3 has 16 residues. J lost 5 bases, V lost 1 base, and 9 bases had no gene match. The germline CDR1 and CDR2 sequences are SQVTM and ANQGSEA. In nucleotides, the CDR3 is TGCAGCGTTGAAGTTTCGGTTCTAGCGGGAGGCGAGACCCAGTACCTC. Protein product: CSVEVSVLAGGETQYL.

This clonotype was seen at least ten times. CDR3 in amino acids: CASSPNGRQSSNQPQHF. In nucleotides, the CDR3 is TGTGCCAGCAGTCCCAATGGGCGGCAGAGTAGCAATCAGCCCCAGCATTTT. J is TRBJ1-5 and V is TRBV27; D call uncertain. Trimming took off 5 bases at V and 0 bases at J, with 17 bases between the two ends. The CDR3 contains 17 residues. Germline assignment: CDR1 MNHEY and CDR2 SMNVEV (reference sequence).

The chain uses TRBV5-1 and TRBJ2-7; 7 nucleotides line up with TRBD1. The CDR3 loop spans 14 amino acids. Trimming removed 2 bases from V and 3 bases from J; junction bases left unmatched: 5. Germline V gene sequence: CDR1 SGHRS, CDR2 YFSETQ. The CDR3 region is CASSFAGTVYEQYF. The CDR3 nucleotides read TGCGCCAGCAGCTTTGCCGGGACAGTCTACGAGCAGTACTTC.

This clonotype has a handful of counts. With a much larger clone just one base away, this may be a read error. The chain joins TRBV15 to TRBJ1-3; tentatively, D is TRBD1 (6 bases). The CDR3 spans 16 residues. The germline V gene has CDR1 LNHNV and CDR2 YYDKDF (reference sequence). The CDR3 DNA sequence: TGTGCCACCAGCAGTACTACAGGGAAGACTGGAAACACCATGTATTTT. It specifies CATSSTTGKTGNTMYF.

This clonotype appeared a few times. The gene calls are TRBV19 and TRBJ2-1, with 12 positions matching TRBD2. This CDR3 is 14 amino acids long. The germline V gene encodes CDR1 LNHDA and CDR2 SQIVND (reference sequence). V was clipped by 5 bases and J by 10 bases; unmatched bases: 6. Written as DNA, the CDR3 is TGTGCCAGTAGTGGGGCTAGCGGGAGGGACGAGCAGTTCTTC. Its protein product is CASSGASGRDEQFF. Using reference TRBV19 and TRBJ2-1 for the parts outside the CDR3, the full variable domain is DGGITQSPKYLFRKEGQNVTLSCEQNLNHDAMYWYRQDPGQGLRLIYYSQIVNDFQKGDIAEGYSVSREKKESFPLTVTSAQKNPTAFYLCASSGASGRDEQFFGPGTRLTVL.

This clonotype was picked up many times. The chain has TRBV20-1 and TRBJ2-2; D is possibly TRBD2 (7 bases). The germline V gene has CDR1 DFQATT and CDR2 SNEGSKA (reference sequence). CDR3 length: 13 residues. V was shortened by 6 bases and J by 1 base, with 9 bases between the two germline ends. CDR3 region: CSAAGQNTGELFF. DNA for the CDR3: TGCAGTGCAGCGGGACAGAACACCGGGGAGCTGTTTTTT.

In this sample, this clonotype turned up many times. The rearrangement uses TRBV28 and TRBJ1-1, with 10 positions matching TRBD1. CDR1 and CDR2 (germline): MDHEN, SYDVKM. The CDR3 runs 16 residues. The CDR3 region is CAGKNSTGGIYTEAFF. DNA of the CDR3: TGTGCAGGCAAAAACTCGACAGGGGGCATTTACACTGAAGCTTTCTTT.

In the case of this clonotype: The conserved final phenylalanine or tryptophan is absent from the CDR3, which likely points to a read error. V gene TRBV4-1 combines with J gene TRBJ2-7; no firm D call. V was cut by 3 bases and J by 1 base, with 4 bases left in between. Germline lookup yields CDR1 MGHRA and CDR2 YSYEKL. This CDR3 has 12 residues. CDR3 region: CASSHGSYEQYS. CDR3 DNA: TGCGCCAGCAGCCACGGATCCTACGAGCAGTACTCC.

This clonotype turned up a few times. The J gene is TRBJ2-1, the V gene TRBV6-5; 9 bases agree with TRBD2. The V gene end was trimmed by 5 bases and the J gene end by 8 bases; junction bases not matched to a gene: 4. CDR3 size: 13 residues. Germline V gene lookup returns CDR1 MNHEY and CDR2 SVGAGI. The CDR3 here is CASSLAGRYEQFF. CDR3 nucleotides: TGTGCCAGCAGTCTAGCGGGACGCTATGAGCAGTTCTTC.

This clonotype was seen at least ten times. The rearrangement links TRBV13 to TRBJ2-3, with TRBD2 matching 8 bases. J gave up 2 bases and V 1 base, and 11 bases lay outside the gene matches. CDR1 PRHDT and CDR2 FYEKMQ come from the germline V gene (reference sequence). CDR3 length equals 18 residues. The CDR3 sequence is CASSLEPPLADLTDTQYF. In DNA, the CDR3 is TGTGCCAGCAGCTTAGAGCCCCCACTAGCGGACCTCACAGATACGCAGTATTTT.